This is a list of T cell receptor beta chains from one sample in a study of Tregs in tolerant kidney transplant recipients. Libraries were prepared by immunoSEQ multiplex PCR; TCRdb keeps only in-frame clonotypes and omits some of them. The table records 90,000 or so clones, approximately 93% of them present only once. Sequencing was performed on CD4+ T cells from blood (PBMCs), taken 12 months after the transplant. These receptors were collected from a human patient who received a combined kidney and bone marrow transplant. The T cells may come from the graft donor. Each CDR3 is given with its conserved first and last residue. The order of the fields is CDR3 length, J gene, V gene, CDR3 protein.

13 | TRBJ1-6 | TRBV2 | CASGHRADSPLHF
14 | TRBJ2-6 | TRBV28 | CASSFPGGANVLTF
13 | TRBJ2-7 | TRBV7-3 | CASSTDPSAEQYF
15 | TRBJ2-3 | TRBV7-9 | CASRRTSGTTDTQYF
16 | TRBJ1-3 | TRBV7-2 | CASSLGGTASGNTIYF
14 | TRBJ1-1 | TRBV18 | CASSPTGGVTEAFF
15 | TRBJ2-5 | TRBV7-2 | CASSLSGGMGGTQYF
13 | TRBJ2-7 | TRBV30 | CAWSRDLSYEQYF
13 | TRBJ1-2 | TRBV7-3 | CASSPGPNYGYTF
13 | TRBJ2-5 | TRBV10-2 | CASRPSGQETQYF
15 | TRBJ1-4 | TRBV28 | CASSPSPGQAQKLFF
15 | TRBJ1-2 | TRBV28 | CASSSGRGRHYGYTF
11 | TRBJ2-1 | TRBV6-1 | CASRSYNEQFF
13 | TRBJ2-7 | TRBV28 | CASSSGQPYEQYF
12 | TRBJ1-2 | TRBV29-1 | CSTSHGGGGYTF
14 | TRBJ2-4 | TRBV6-5 | CASSTQGAKNIQYF
18 | TRBJ2-6 | TRBV15 | CATSPLPGQISGANVLTF
14 | TRBJ2-1 | TRBV10-2 | CASSPDSSYNEQFF
15 | TRBJ1-1 | TRBV28 | CASTLGGGRYTEAFF
15 | TRBJ2-3 | TRBV27 | CASSLAGGGTDTQYF
12 | TRBJ1-2 | TRBV5-4 | CASGGPRYGYTF
13 | TRBJ1-2 | TRBV19 | CASSIPPGYGYTF
13 | TRBJ1-5 | TRBV6-4 | CASSGEVDQPQHF